The 32 T cell receptor beta chains below were found in one sample sequenced in a study of blood T cell repertoires in COVID-19. Profiling relied on immunoSEQ multiplex PCR, and the TCRdb table lists in-frame clones only, not all of them. The sample has more than 100,000 clones, approximately 83% seen once; the top ten hold over 15%. Sequencing used peripheral blood. All receptors derive from a woman aged 50 to 60 with acute or convalescent COVID-19.

This rearrangement joins TRBV12-2 to TRBJ1-3; the table's TRBD1 call for D was not verified on the DNA. TRBV12-2 is a pseudogene segment. This CDR3 is 16 amino acids long. The CDR3 bases are TGTGCAAGTCGCTTAGCCTTCTCAGACTCTGGAAACACCATATATTTT. It specifies CASRLAFSDSGNTIYF.

The chain combines TRBV11-2 with TRBJ1-2; maybe TRBD1 (6 bases). Trimming removed 7 bases from V and 8 bases from J, with 20 bases in between. Germline-derived CDR1 and CDR2 are SGHAT and FQNNGV. The CDR3 loop spans 14 amino acids. CDR3 sequence (DNA): TGTGCCAGCACCCATATATCCAGGGGTGTGGGCTACACCTTC. As protein: CASTHISRGVGYTF.

The chain joins TRBV10-2 to TRBJ1-2; maybe TRBD1 (6 bases). The CDR3 covers 13 residues. The germline V gene encodes CDR1 WSHSY and CDR2 SAAADI. V was trimmed by 3 bases and J by 4 bases, leaving 9 bases between them. CDR3 DNA: TGCGCCAGCAGTGACCGGGACATCTATGGCTACACCTTC. Translated, it gives CASSDRDIYGYTF.

V is TRBV6-6 and J is TRBJ1-3; D gene unclear. CDR1 MNHNY and CDR2 SVGAGI come from the germline V gene (reference sequence). The CDR3 length is 13 residues. Trimming pared 7 bases from V and 0 bases from J, leaving 7 bases between. The CDR3 reads CASNQDSGNTIYF. CDR3 coding DNA: TGTGCCAGCAATCAGGACTCTGGAAACACCATATATTTT.

This sequence joins TRBV6-5 and TRBJ1-3, with 7 nucleotides matching TRBD1. The germline V gene has CDR1 MNHEY and CDR2 SVGAGI. CDR3 size: 15 residues. Trimming at V came to 7 bases and at J to 0 bases, leaving 6 bases not matched to a gene. As DNA, the CDR3 is TGTGCCAGCACTACGGGACAGTACTCTGGAAACACCATATATTTT. Amino acids: CASTTGQYSGNTIYF.

The chain joins TRBV28 to TRBJ1-1; 9 nucleotides align to TRBD1. From germline, CDR1 is MDHEN and CDR2 SYDVKM. With 4 bases clipped from V and 4 bases from J, the junction kept 4 bases outside the gene matches. This CDR3 has 14 residues. The CDR3, as DNA: TGTGCCAGCAGTTCGTACAGGGGGCTCACTGAAGCTTTCTTT. Translating it yields CASSSYRGLTEAFF. The whole variable domain, filled in from reference TRBV28 and TRBJ1-1, reads DVKVTQSSRYLVKRTGEKVFLECVQDMDHENMFWYRQDPGLGLRLIYFSYDVKMKEKGDIPEGYSVSREKKERFSLILESASTNQTSMYLCASSSYRGLTEAFFGQGTRLTVV.

The rearrangement links TRBV18 to TRBJ1-1; D is uncertain. Germline V gene lookup returns CDR1 KGHSH and CDR2 LQKENI. V lost 3 bases and J lost 1, with 12 bases in between. The CDR3 is 15 amino acids. DNA for the CDR3: TGTGCCAGCTCACCGGACTTAGGGAAGAACACTGAAGCTTTCTTT. The encoded protein is CASSPDLGKNTEAFF.

This rearrangement joins TRBV3-1 (or the pseudogene TRBV3-2) to TRBJ1-1; possibly TRBD1 for D (6 bases). Germline V gives CDR1 LGHDT, CDR2 YNNKEL (reference sequence). The CDR3 runs to 14 residues. V shed 4 bases and J shed 5 bases, with 14 bases lying between them. The CDR3 loop reads CASSLYRDGTEAFF. The DNA for the CDR3 is TGTGCCAGCAGCCTATACAGGGACGGAACTGAAGCTTTCTTT.

The CDR3 spells CASRFDTTGYEQYF. CDR3 in DNA: TGCGCCAGCAGGTTTGACACGACAGGATACGAGCAGTACTTC. The chain couples TRBV5-1 to TRBJ2-7, with D maybe TRBD1 (6 bases). V was trimmed by 5 bases and J by 4 bases, leaving 16 bases between them. There are 14 residues in the CDR3. From germline, CDR1 is SGHRS and CDR2 YFSETQ.

Only one count was recorded for this clone. The V gene is TRBV10-3, the J gene TRBJ1-5; D remains ambiguous. The length of the CDR3 is 13 residues. Germline-derived CDR1 and CDR2 are ENHRY and SYGVKD. V was trimmed by 6 bases and J by 6 bases, leaving 12 bases between them. The DNA for the CDR3 is TGTGCCATCAGAGAATCGGAGAGTCAGCCCCAGCATTTT. As protein: CAIRESESQPQHF.

The chain couples TRBV20-1 to TRBJ1-1; D gene unclear. The CDR3 spans 11 residues. Germline assignment: CDR1 DFQATT and CDR2 SNEGSKA (reference sequence). V was pared by 3 bases and J by 6 bases, with 8 bases between. CDR3 sequence (DNA): TGCAGTGCTAGCCCGGGTGCTGAAGCTTTCTTT. Translated: CSASPGAEAFF.

This rearrangement joins TRBV6-5 to TRBJ1-1; D is unclear. Germline V gene sequence: CDR1 MNHEY, CDR2 SVGAGI. Between the trimmed V and J ends, which lost 7 bases and 1 base, there was a span of 10 bases. This CDR3 is 13 amino acids long. The CDR3, as DNA: TGTGCCAGCACGCGGGAACCGAACACTGAAGCTTTCTTT. It specifies CASTREPNTEAFF.

This clone was picked up one time. This chain connects TRBV12-3 or TRBV12-4 to TRBJ2-7, with D possibly being TRBD1 (6 bases). The CDR3 loop spans 12 amino acids. Trimming cost V 9 bases and J 3 bases, with 12 bases left between them. The CDR3 region is CASTLRGYEQYF. The CDR3 DNA sequence: TGTGCCAGTACCCTCAGGGGCTACGAGCAGTACTTC.

J is TRBJ1-1 and V is TRBV19, with D unclear. CDR1 is LNHDA and CDR2 is SQIVND in the germline V gene (reference sequence). This CDR3 contains 13 residues. Trimming took 4 bases from V and 0 from J, leaving 6 bases between them. The CDR3 sequence is CASSSQMNTEAFF. Written as DNA, the CDR3 is TGTGCCAGTAGTAGTCAGATGAACACTGAAGCTTTCTTT.

This chain links TRBV5-4 with TRBJ2-2; the D is unclear. Trimming left V 4 bases short and J 4 bases short, with 8 bases between. This CDR3 is built from 13 residues. Germline CDR1 SGHNT, CDR2 YYREEE (reference sequence). CDR3 region: CASSTSVTGELFF. The CDR3 coding sequence is TGTGCCAGCAGCACCAGCGTCACCGGGGAGCTGTTTTTT.

This chain connects TRBV10-3 to TRBJ2-6; the match to TRBD2 covers 9 bases. This CDR3 spans 19 amino acids. Germline CDR1 ENHRY, CDR2 SYGVKD. The trim removed 2 bases at V and 1 base at J, leaving 9 bases unmatched. The CDR3 reads CAISEGSSGGVSGANVLTF. The CDR3 DNA reads as TGTGCCATCAGTGAGGGGAGTAGCGGGGGAGTGTCTGGGGCCAACGTCCTGACTTTC.

The V and J genes are TRBV5-6 and TRBJ1-5; D is possibly TRBD1 (5 bases). With 2 bases removed from V and 3 bases from J, the gap between germline ends came to 12 bases. From germline, CDR1 is SGHDT and CDR2 YYEEEE. The CDR3 contains 15 residues. The CDR3: CASSFMKGNNQPQHF. The CDR3 nucleotides are TGTGCCAGCAGCTTCATGAAGGGGAACAATCAGCCCCAGCATTTT.

A few counts support this clone. The rearrangement uses TRBV6-5 and TRBJ2-7; TRBD1 matches at 9 bases. The CDR3 is 13 residues long. With V trimmed by 5 bases and J by 6 bases, 5 bases remained unmatched. Germline loops: CDR1 MNHEY, CDR2 SVGAGI. This chain's CDR3 is CASSRDRVSEQYF. CDR3 sequence (DNA): TGTGCCAGCAGTAGGGACAGGGTGTCCGAGCAGTACTTC.

This chain uses TRBV30 with TRBJ1-2; 8 nucleotides agree with TRBD1. Germline V gene data show CDR1 as GTSNPN and CDR2 as SVGIG (reference sequence). J lost 4 bases, V lost 3 bases, and 4 bases had no gene match. The CDR3 spans 13 residues. The CDR3 protein is CAWRTDRGYGYTF. CDR3 in DNA: TGTGCCTGGAGGACAGACAGGGGCTATGGCTACACCTTC.

Here the CDR3 reads CASSLEPTGGRNEQYF. As DNA, the CDR3 is TGTGCCAGCAGCTTAGAACCTACGGGGGGAAGAAACGAGCAGTACTTC. The chain uses TRBV11-2 and TRBJ2-7; 7 nucleotides agree with TRBD2. CDR3 length: 16 amino acids. Germline V CDR1 and CDR2: SGHAT, FQNNGV. V lost 0 bases to trimming and J lost 5 bases; unmatched junction nucleotides: 10.

The chain recombines TRBV6-1 with TRBJ1-3; D is ambiguous. Germline V gene data show CDR1 as MNHNS and CDR2 as SASEGT. The CDR3 runs to 19 residues. The germline V and J ends were trimmed by 4 bases and 4 bases, with 26 bases remaining between them. The CDR3 is CASSAQGLTRYQTGNTIYF. The CDR3 DNA sequence: TGTGCCAGCAGTGCCCAAGGCCTAACCCGTTACCAGACAGGAAACACCATATATTTT.

The DNA of the CDR3 is TGTGCCAGCAGTTCCCTTTTGAACACTGAAGCTTTCTTT. This translates into CASSSLLNTEAFF. The chain combines TRBV6-5 with TRBJ1-1, with unresolved D. CDR3 length: 13 amino acids. CDR1 is MNHEY, CDR2 SVGAGI, per germline. Trimming took 4 bases from V and 0 from J, leaving 6 bases between them.

The chain has TRBV30 and TRBJ1-2, with 9 positions matching TRBD1. The CDR3 totals 14 residues. Germline-derived CDR1 and CDR2 are GTSNPN and SVGIG (reference sequence). V was clipped by 1 base and J by 7 bases; unmatched bases: 7. The CDR3 region is CAWSGTGTGFGYTF. In DNA, the CDR3 is TGTGCCTGGAGTGGTACCGGGACAGGGTTTGGCTACACCTTC.

The chain combines TRBV19 with TRBJ1-4, with D uncertain. There are 16 residues in the CDR3. Trimming took 3 bases from V and 2 from J, leaving 13 bases between them. Germline V CDR1 and CDR2: LNHDA, SQIVND (reference sequence). The CDR3 DNA is TGTGCCAGTAGTATTGATCCCGGGTTCACTAATGAAAAACTGTTTTTT. It translates to CASSIDPGFTNEKLFF.

V and J are TRBV28 and TRBJ1-5; unclear D gene. V gave up 7 bases and J gave up 6 bases, with 16 bases separating them. The CDR3 runs 14 residues. In germline, CDR1 is MDHEN, CDR2 SYDVKM. The CDR3 DNA sequence: TGTGCCAGCATCTCCCGGGTCGCGGGTCAGCCCCAGCATTTT. It encodes CASISRVAGQPQHF.

This clone has just one count. This chain connects TRBV6-5 to TRBJ2-7; possibly TRBD1 for D (5 bases). V shed 6 bases and J shed 6 bases, with 9 bases lying between them. CDR3 size: 11 residues. Germline values: CDR1 MNHEY, CDR2 SVGAGI. DNA for the CDR3: TGTGCCAGCAGGCAGGGAATCGAGCAGTACTTC. It is translated as CASRQGIEQYF.

The chain combines TRBV6-1 with TRBJ2-7; 10 positions agree with TRBD1. The CDR3 totals 16 residues. V was clipped by 6 bases and J by 4 bases; unmatched bases: 12. The germline V gene has CDR1 MNHNS and CDR2 SASEGT. This chain's CDR3 is CASSERAGTGVYEQYF. CDR3 bases: TGTGCCAGCAGCGAAAGGGCCGGGACAGGGGTTTACGAGCAGTACTTC.

The chain employs TRBV11-2 and TRBJ2-2, with 8 nucleotides matching TRBD1. CDR3 length equals 15 residues. Trimming at V came to 8 bases and at J to 1 base, leaving 6 bases not matched to a gene. From germline, CDR1 is SGHAT and CDR2 FQNNGV. This chain's CDR3 is CASGPGQVNTGELFF. The DNA of the CDR3 is TGTGCCAGCGGACCGGGACAGGTGAACACCGGGGAGCTGTTTTTT.

J is TRBJ1-1 and V is TRBV18, with 7 bases lining up with TRBD1. J gave up 8 bases and V 6 bases, and 15 bases lay outside the gene matches. CDR3 length: 15 residues. Germline V gene sequence: CDR1 KGHSH, CDR2 LQKENI. CDR3 sequence reads: CASSPRDTLGQEAFF. CDR3 DNA: TGTGCCAGCTCTCCGCGCGATACGCTGGGACAGGAAGCTTTCTTT.

The V and J genes are TRBV7-9 and TRBJ1-2; D is undetermined. Trimming left V 1 base short and J 0 bases short, with 12 bases between. CDR3 length: 16 residues. The V gene's germline CDR1 is SEHNR and CDR2 FQNEAQ (reference sequence). The CDR3 DNA reads as TGTGCCAGCAGCTTAGGCTCTGGGCATACTAACTATGGCTACACCTTC. It translates to CASSLGSGHTNYGYTF.

The chain uses TRBV6-5 and TRBJ1-3; D may be TRBD1 (6 bases). This CDR3 comprises 15 residues. The V end was cut by 6 bases, the J end by 0 bases, with 12 bases between. Germline values: CDR1 MNHEY, CDR2 SVGAGI. CDR3 region: CASRPGHSSGNTIYF. The CDR3 DNA follows: TGTGCCAGCAGGCCGGGACATAGCTCTGGAAACACCATATATTTT.

This clone was observed once. The V gene is TRBV21-1, the J gene TRBJ1-5; the D call of TRBD1 is as the table states it, not checked on the DNA. TRBV21-1 corresponds to a pseudogene. The CDR3 consists of 18 residues. The CDR3: CASSKVGPDRGGSHPQHF. The CDR3 region has the DNA TGTGCCAGCAGCAAAGTGGGGCCAGACAGGGGAGGGAGTCATCCCCAGCATTTT.